These T cell receptor beta chains were read from a single sample in a study of early T cells in non-severe SARS-CoV-2 infection. In TCRdb, the 5' RACE reads were re-called with MiXCR into one record per CDR3 protein. The table shows over 95,000 distinct CDR3 sequences, with around 17% occurring only once. Source material: whole blood. The receptors come from an adult who was a healthcare worker with PCR-confirmed SARS-CoV-2 infection or an uninfected control (not recorded which). Both conserved end residues are part of each CDR3. Each record gives: D gene, J gene, clone size, CDR3 length, V gene, CDR3 DNA, CDR3 protein. The D gene is left open where the match is weak. Size is stated for part of the rows, as once, few or many counts, or as a class when the clone is expanded.

>TRBD1|TRBJ1-4|NA|17|TRBV5-6
TGTGCCAGCAGCCTGACAGGGGGCGCGAGGTTCGGTGAAAAACTGTTTTTT
CASSLTGGARFGEKLFF
>NA|TRBJ2-7|few|18|TRBV21-1
TGTGCCAGCAGCAAAGCCCTGTGTCCTAGGGCGAGAGACAGTGGGCAGTACTTC
CASSKALCPRARDSGQYF
>NA|TRBJ2-1|few|13|TRBV7-9
TGTGCCAGCAGCTTAGGGGGCCACAATGAGCAGTTCTTC
CASSLGGHNEQFF
>NA|TRBJ1-2|few|13|TRBV9
TGTGCCAGCAGCACGATGAAGACGGGTGGCTACACCTTC
CASSTMKTGGYTF
>NA|TRBJ2-7|once|12|TRBV7-2
TGTGCCAGCAGCTACGACTCCTACGAGCAGTACTTC
CASSYDSYEQYF
>TRBD2|TRBJ2-3|NA|11|TRBV29-1
TGCAGCGCGGGGGGGACAGATACGCAGTATTTT
CSAGGTDTQYF
>NA|TRBJ1-3|few|15|TRBV12-5
TGTGCTAGTGGTTTGTCTCGGACGGCTGGAAACACCATATATTTT
CASGLSRTAGNTIYF
>NA|TRBJ2-7|few|13|TRBV27
TGTGCCAGCACCTCTCGTCTAGACTACGAGCAGTACTTC
CASTSRLDYEQYF
>NA|TRBJ2-1|NA|15|TRBV25-1
TGTGCCAGCAGTGCCCGGGACACCATCCTCAATGAGCAGTTCTTC
CASSARDTILNEQFF
>NA|TRBJ2-7|NA|13|TRBV6-2/TRBV6-3
TGTGCCAGCAGTTACTCGACCGGGGCCGAGCAGTACTTC
CASSYSTGAEQYF
>NA|TRBJ2-5|NA|15|TRBV24-1
TGTGCCACCAGTGATGCCCAGGGGACTGGGGAGACCCAGTACTTC
CATSDAQGTGETQYF
>TRBD1|TRBJ2-3|few|17|TRBV5-1
TGCGCCAGCAGGATCCGGGACAGGTCTGTAAAAGGAGATACGCAGTATTTT
CASRIRDRSVKGDTQYF
>NA|TRBJ2-7|NA|15|TRBV28
TGTGCCGCCCGACCGGGGTCAGAGAGCTCCTACGAGCAGTACTTC
CAARPGSESSYEQYF
>NA|TRBJ2-7|few|12|TRBV27
TGTGCCGCCGGCAGGCTCCCCTACGAGCAGTACTTC
CAAGRLPYEQYF
>NA|TRBJ2-2|few|15|TRBV6-5
TGTGCCAGCAGTTACGGGGGGGCGCGGACCGGGGAGCTGTTTTTT
CASSYGGARTGELFF
>NA|TRBJ2-7|many|13|TRBV12-3/TRBV12-4
TGTGCCAGCCGCAACGGGGGAACCTACGAGCAGTACTTC
CASRNGGTYEQYF
>TRBD1|TRBJ2-5|many|16|TRBV7-9
TGTGCCAGCAGCTTAGTACGGACAGGGGGTCAAGAGACCCAGTACTTC
CASSLVRTGGQETQYF
>TRBD2|TRBJ2-4|few|18|TRBV20-1
TGCAGTGCTAGAGATTTTGCGGGAGAGGCCATAGCCAAAAACATTCAGTACTTC
CSARDFAGEAIAKNIQYF
>NA|TRBJ1-2|many|13|TRBV19
TGTGCCAGTAGTCGGGGGACGGACTATGGCTACACCTTC
CASSRGTDYGYTF
>TRBD1|TRBJ1-2|NA|13|TRBV2
TGTGCCAGCACCCCCCAGGGGGACTATGGCTACACCTTC
CASTPQGDYGYTF
>NA|TRBJ2-1|NA|13|TRBV25-1
TGTGCCAGTCGCTTACCCATATACAATGAGCAGTTCTTC
CASRLPIYNEQFF
>NA|TRBJ2-3|few|13|TRBV29-1
TGCAGCGTTGAAGGGCCTGGCACAGATACGCAGTATTTT
CSVEGPGTDTQYF
>TRBD1|TRBJ2-2|NA|15|TRBV5-6
TGTGCCAGCAGCAACCGACAGGGGGTCACCGGGGAGCTGTTTTTT
CASSNRQGVTGELFF
>NA|TRBJ1-3|NA|14|TRBV10-3
TGTGCCATCAGTGCCGGGGACGGAGGAAACACCATATATTTT
CAISAGDGGNTIYF
>TRBD2|TRBJ2-7|many|15|TRBV20-1
TGCAGTGCGTTAGCCCTTAGCGGGAACCGACACGAGCAGTACTTC
CSALALSGNRHEQYF
>TRBD2|TRBJ2-3|NA|13|TRBV20-1
TGCAGTGCTTCTAGCGGGAGTCGGGATACGCAGTATTTT
CSASSGSRDTQYF